This T cell receptor (delta chain) was captured in a study of γδ T cells in repeated Plasmodium falciparum infection. Study summary: Four controlled malaria infections with P. falciparum NF54 spanned about 23 months. Findings and caveats of the study: Donors in Mali lived in a small rural village, largely one ethnic group.

The CDR3 extends over 19 amino acids. Germline CDR1 is GEAIGNYY and CDR2 is EKD. J gave up 0 bases and V 1 base, and 16 bases lay outside the gene matches. TRG and TRD sequences were obtained from every sorted gammadelta sample. TCRdb fed the multiplex PCR reads into CATT to redo clone calling. The sample lists tens of thousands of delta-chain clones, 0.8% to 1% occurring once. Many counts were recorded for this clone. The antigen is unknown. TCRdb records a much larger clone's protein for this DNA, with a difference at residue 13 that likely arises from a read error; the protein given is the translation of the DNA. Gammadelta T cells were flow-sorted from PBMC into Vgamma9/Vdelta2+ and Vdelta2-negative populations for bulk analysis.

The TCR originated in a pool of human donors (malaria-infected and uninfected, not separated). This chain uses TRDV2 with TRDJ1; 7 bases fit TRDD3. Sequencing was performed on gamma-delta T cells from blood. Here the CDR3 reads CACDTVGGYDNDHTDKLIF. CDR3 nucleotide sequence: TGTGCCTGTGACACGGTTGGTGGATACGACAACGACCACACCGATAAACTCATCTTT.